Listed below are T cell receptor beta chains from one sample, sequenced in a study of T cell repertoires in cytomegalovirus infection. Their target antigens are unknown. MiXCR was run by TCRdb on the reads, yielding one entry per CDR3 protein. Altogether just under 500,000 distinct CDR3 sequences are present, 30% to 40% being singletons, with the ten largest covering 15% to 20%. This specimen consisted of cultured PBMCs, obtained from culture after CMV antigen stimulation. Receptor source: a human donor in good health (CMV status not recorded). Some clones in this sample may be carry-over from other donors' samples. Each CDR3 is given with its conserved first and last residue. A D gene is named only where the DNA matches it firmly. Only part of the rows carry a size: once, few, many, or a class if the clone is expanded.

TRBD2 TRBJ2-1 TRBV5-4 NA TGTGCCAGCAGCAGATCTAGCGGGAGGTCGTATGAGCAGTTCTTC CASSRSSGRSYEQFF
NA TRBJ2-4 TRBV12-3/TRBV12-4 few TGTGCCAGCAGTTACTACCAAAGTATTGGAAACATTCAGTACTTC CASSYYQSIGNIQYF
TRBD1 TRBJ1-5 TRBV7-8 NA TGTGCCAGCAGGCCGCTGGACAGGGGAAATAGCAATCAGCCCCAGCATTTT CASRPLDRGNSNQPQHF
TRBD2 TRBJ2-1 TRBV7-6 many TGTGCCAGCAGCCCAAGCTGGATAGCGGGAGACATCTACAATGAGCAGTTCTTC CASSPSWIAGDIYNEQFF
NA TRBJ2-2 TRBV4-3 NA TGCGCCAGCAGCCAAGATCCGGACAGCCACACCGGGGAGCTGTTTTTT CASSQDPDSHTGELFF
NA TRBJ2-6 TRBV28 NA TGTGCCAGCAGTTCACTAGGCGGGGCCATCTCTGGGGCCAACGTCCTGACTTTC CASSSLGGAISGANVLTF
TRBD2 TRBJ2-1 TRBV7-2 few TGTGCCAGCAGCGCAGATGGGACTAACCCTTACAATGAGCAGTTCTTC CASSADGTNPYNEQFF
TRBD2 TRBJ2-1 TRBV3-1 NA TGTGCCAGCAACTCAGCGGGAGTCGAGAATGAGCAGTTCTTC CASNSAGVENEQFF
NA TRBJ1-3 TRBV7-8 NA TGTGCCAGCAGCTCTCGGGGCCTAATAAAGCCCTCTGGAAACACCATATATTTT CASSSRGLIKPSGNTIYF
NA TRBJ2-7 TRBV15 NA TGTGCCACCAGCAGAGATCGCGGTTTCTCCTACGAGCAGTACTTC CATSRDRGFSYEQYF
TRBD1 TRBJ1-5 TRBV12-3/TRBV12-4 few TGTGCCAGCAGTTTCCGGGACAGGGCTCAGCCCCAGCATTTT CASSFRDRAQPQHF
NA TRBJ2-3 TRBV7-6 few TGTGCCAGCAGCGCCCGAGCCGGACCTCATACGGGGGATACGCAGTATTTT CASSARAGPHTGDTQYF
NA TRBJ1-2 TRBV6-5 few TGTGCCAGCAGTTTGCGTTCGGGGGGCAAGGGCTACACCTTC CASSLRSGGKGYTF
NA TRBJ1-1 TRBV28 NA TGTGCCAGCAGGTTGCTACCGAACACTGAAGCTTTCTTT CASRLLPNTEAFF
NA TRBJ2-5 TRBV11-3 NA TGTGCCAGCAGCTTATGGGATACGGAGACCCAGTACTTC CASSLWDTETQYF
TRBD1 TRBJ1-1 TRBV2 few TGTGCCAGCAGCGGACAGGGGACGACTGAAGCTTTCTTT CASSGQGTTEAFF
NA TRBJ2-6 TRBV5-8 NA TGTGCCAGCAGCTTGGGGAGGGGGCGGGCCAACGTCCTGACTTTC CASSLGRGRANVLTF
TRBD2 TRBJ2-5 TRBV7-6 many TGTGCCAGCAGCATGGGACTAGCGGGAGGGCCTGGGCGTGAGACCCAGTACTTC CASSMGLAGGPGRETQYF
TRBD1 TRBJ1-1 TRBV4-1 NA TGCGCCAGCAGCCCACAGGGGGTGAGCACTGAAGCTTTCTTT CASSPQGVSTEAFF
NA TRBJ2-5 TRBV11-2 few TGTGCCAGCAGCCCCGGCGCAGGGGCTACAGAGACCCAGTACTTC CASSPGAGATETQYF
TRBD2 TRBJ2-2 TRBV12-3/TRBV12-4 NA TGTGCCAGCAGTTTAGGGGCGGGAGAGCGCGGGGAGCTGTTTTTT CASSLGAGERGELFF
TRBD2 TRBJ2-5 TRBV20-1 NA TGCAGTGCTAGAGGCCTGCGACTAGCGGGAGAGACCCAGTACTTC CSARGLRLAGETQYF
NA TRBJ1-1 TRBV7-8 many TGTGCCAGCAGCTATGTTAGGGACACTGAAGCTTTCTTT CASSYVRDTEAFF
TRBD2 TRBJ2-5 TRBV3-1 NA TGTGCCAGCAGCCAACTTCTAGCGGGAGGCTTAGAGACCCAGTACTTC CASSQLLAGGLETQYF
NA TRBJ1-2 TRBV6-1 many TGTGCCAGCAATACGCAGGGGATTGGGTATGGCTACACCTTC CASNTQGIGYGYTF
TRBD2 TRBJ2-7 TRBV7-2 many TGTGCCAGCAGCTTCGGGACTAGCGGTTACGAGCAGTACTTC CASSFGTSGYEQYF
NA TRBJ2-2 TRBV2 NA TGTGCCAGCAGTGCTCGACTAGTTTACACCGGGGAGCTGTTTTTT CASSARLVYTGELFF
NA TRBJ2-6 TRBV7-8 many TGTGCCAGCAGCTTAGCGTTCTACTCTGGGGCCAACGTCCTGACTTTC CASSLAFYSGANVLTF
NA TRBJ1-2 TRBV12-3/TRBV12-4 NA TGTGCCAGCAGACGCCTTGACTCGTATGGCTACACCTTC CASRRLDSYGYTF
NA TRBJ1-6 TRBV5-1 NA TGCGCCAGCAGCTTGGGGGTACTGGATAATTCACCCCTCCACTTT CASSLGVLDNSPLHF
NA TRBJ2-5 TRBV19 NA TGTGCCAGTAGTACTACAGGGTTCATGGAGACCCAGTACTTC CASSTTGFMETQYF
TRBD1 TRBJ1-1 TRBV7-2 few TGTGCCAGCAGCGCCCCGGGACAGCAGAACACTGAAGCTTTCTTT CASSAPGQQNTEAFF
TRBD2 TRBJ2-1 TRBV11-2 few TGTGCCAGCAGCTTAGGGGGGACTACGGTCTTC CASSLGGTTVF
NA TRBJ2-1 TRBV20-1 NA TGCAGTGCTTTTCTTGCGGTAGCGGCCCACTACAATGAGCAGTTCTTC CSAFLAVAAHYNEQFF
TRBD1 TRBJ1-2 TRBV6-6 NA TGTGCCAGCAGTGAGACAGGGGGCGAGTTCTATGGCTACACCTTC CASSETGGEFYGYTF
NA TRBJ2-5 TRBV19 NA TGTGCCAGTAGTATAGCCGGGACGTACCAAGAGACCCAGTACTTC CASSIAGTYQETQYF